This TCR beta chain was identified during a study of T cell responses to AZD1222 COVID-19 vaccine (dated by TCRdb to about 2021). Describing the broader study: TCR sequencing covered fewer than 250 trial participants: 207 given two doses of AZD1222 and approximately 25 given two doses of MenACWY control vaccine. Trial participants were enrolled by age into 18-55, 56-69 and 70-plus year subgroups, with roughly 150, 30 and 60 TCR-sequenced participants respectively. Beyond this particular receptor, the publication reports: Only five to seven AZD1222 recipients were SARS-CoV-2 seropositive at baseline, limiting conclusions about previously exposed vaccinees. The 56-69-year group was small, and its depth increase did not reach significance, likely because of low power. Because no day 14 peak-response samples were available, repertoires were characterized only after the peak T cell response. Epitopes outside the regions mutated in the B.1.351 and B.1.1.7 variants were reportedly recognized by nearly half of the unique spike-specific TCRs. CD4 TCRs associated with the vaccine covered the entire spike protein, and the dominant responses were in regions 160-218 and 743-854. Most participants were white British and females outnumbered males, and the authors suggested that clonal diversity may have been underestimated. A significant rise in spike-specific TCR breadth and depth was observed after two AZD1222 doses relative to day 0 and relative to MenACWY recipients.

The CDR3 regions of human TCRbeta chains were analyzed by immunosequencing. For the original study's pipeline: Repertoire TCRs were checked for matches against a reference library of SARS-CoV-2-specific TCRs that had been generated using the MIRA antigen-specificity platform. Breadth meant the fraction of unique TCRs that were SARS-CoV-2-associated, whereas depth meant the fraction of total T cells that were SARS-CoV-2-associated. Using the MIRA data, every spike-specific TCR was mapped to the spike region that the TCR reacted to and assigned to either a CD4 or a CD8 class. Log10-transformed breadth and depth values were compared by one-way ANOVA with Sidak's multiple comparisons tests. Held by TCRdb, this immuneACCESS table contains in-frame sequences only and omits some clones. Under half of the omission traces to an unresolved V gene where checked; the cause of the rest is unknown. Clone size and the V and J calls come from that table; the DNA yielded D and trimming. The sample table holds some 180,000 clones, of which approximately 91% were seen once. The ten most abundant clones make up 1.5% to 2.5% of the sample.

The time point label, as the study defines it: about 28 days (+/-7) after the second vaccine dose. AZD1222 recipients whose second dose came at about 4 weeks and those whose second dose came at about 12 weeks were combined into one group, since spike-specific TCR depth and breadth did not differ between the two schedules. Vaccinee samples were obtained from the UK trials COV001 and COV002, which included a single-blind randomized controlled phase 2/3 trial of AZD1222 (ChAdOx1 nCoV-19) in healthy adults. Trial participant PBMC samples were collected at day 0 and day 28 after the second dose for TCRbeta chain sequencing. The CDR3 runs 14 amino acids, cysteine and phenylalanine included. The DNA shown is the 42-base CDR3, in frame from base 1. The germline V gene supplies CDR1 WSHSY and CDR2 SAAADI. Unmatched junction bases come to 5, with V trimmed by 6 bases and J by 5 bases. Concerning this clone itself: Its antigen is unknown. No much larger clonotype is one base removed from it; base qualities were not supplied.

The clonotype comes from an adult who received the AZD1222 COVID-19 vaccine. The starting material was peripheral blood, obtained 28 days after the second AZD1222 dose. Here the chain combines TRBV10-2 and TRBJ2-2, with 8 bases aligning to TRBD2. The encoded CDR3 is CASSGGERTGELFF. Read as DNA, the sequence is TGCGCCAGCAGCGGGGGGGAGCGGACCGGGGAGCTGTTTTTT.